Sequencing of this TCR beta chain was carried out in a study of blood T cell repertoires in COVID-19. Method: immunoSEQ multiplex PCR; TCRdb's copy keeps in-frame clones and lacks some. The sample holds approximately 65,000 clones, roughly 92% seen once. Germline V gene sequence: CDR1 SGHRS, CDR2 YFSETQ. CDR3 size: 15 residues. Unmatched junction bases numbered 3, after V lost 1 base and J lost 0 bases. V usage is TRBV5-1 and J usage is TRBJ1-1; 7 bases map to TRBD1. The clonotype comes from a man aged 65 to 79 with active COVID-19. Sequenced input: peripheral blood. CDR3 bases: TGCGCCAGCAGCTTGTTTGGACAGGTGAACACTGAAGCTTTCTTT. Its translation is CASSLFGQVNTEAFF. The full variable domain, completed using reference TRBV5-1 and TRBJ1-1, is KAGVTQTPRYLIKTRGQQVTLSCSPISGHRSVSWYQQTPGQGLQFLFEYFSETQRNKGNFPGRFSGRQFSNSRSEMNVSTLELGDSALYLCASSLFGQVNTEAFFGQGTRLTVV.